This T cell receptor (beta chain) was recorded in a study of sequential checkpoint blockade in melanoma. Clones were sequenced by immunoSEQ multiplex PCR, and TCRdb holds only the in-frame ones, with some missing. The sample includes about 12,000 clones, over 60% seen only once; the top ten take about 9.3%. Noted treatment: randomized to nivolumab then ipilimumab (arm A) or the reverse (arm B). DNA-damaging chemotherapy had not been given to any patient beforehand. PBMC sorting kept live CD3+CD8+ cells without CD19 or CD56. The length of the CDR3 is 13 residues. Germline V gene lookup returns CDR1 SGHNT and CDR2 YYREEE (reference sequence). V was pared by 1 base and J by 6 bases, with 4 bases of the junction left unmatched. This clone turned up a few times.

This specimen was CD8+ T cells sorted from blood (inferred from file names), taken from a patient given nivolumab and ipilimumab in sequence. The receptor was isolated from a human donor with melanoma. The chain links TRBV5-4 to TRBJ2-7; 7 bases match TRBD2. The CDR3 here is CASSLWGGPEQYF. CDR3 in DNA: TGTGCCAGCAGCTTGTGGGGGGGACCCGAGCAGTACTTC.